The 25 T cell receptor beta chains in this list originate from one sample, sequenced in a study of a mutant IDH1 vaccine in newly diagnosed glioma. No cognate antigen is known for these TCRs. The protocol was immunoSEQ multiplex PCR, while the TCRdb copy is restricted to in-frame clones and leaves out a portion. The sample contains roughly 51,000 clones, approximately 80% of which appear only once. Time point described: week 5, during vaccination. Every vaccine dose comprised 300 ug of mutant IDH1 20-mer peptide plus topical imiquimod. Sequencing was performed on PBMCs, taken from a glioma patient whose treatment included an IDH1 peptide vaccine. The source is a woman in her late teens or twenties with glioma. Some clones in this sample may be carry-over from other donors' samples.

This rearrangement joins TRBV7-5 to TRBJ2-6. TRBV7-5 is a pseudogene. The CDR3 contains 17 residues. In nucleotides, the CDR3 is TGTGCCAGAATTGAGGGGTGTAGACAAAGTCGGGCCAACGTCCTGACTTTC. This encodes CARIEGCRQSRANVLTF.

The rearrangement joins TRBV7-9 to TRBJ2-1, with TRBD1 matching 7 bases. V was pared by 1 base and J by 7 bases, with 1 base of the junction left unmatched. Germline assignment: CDR1 SEHNR and CDR2 FQNEAQ (reference sequence). The CDR3 has 13 amino acids. This CDR3 reads CASSLGQGNEQFF. In DNA, the CDR3 is TGTGCCAGCAGCTTAGGACAGGGAAATGAGCAGTTCTTC.

V is TRBV4-1 and J is TRBJ2-2; maybe TRBD1 (6 bases). Trimming stripped 6 bases from V and 3 bases from J, with 8 bases between. This CDR3 spans 13 amino acids. The germline gives CDR1 MGHRA, CDR2 YSYEKL. CDR3 DNA sequence: TGCGCCAGCAGTCACAGGGACACCGGGGAGCTGTTTTTT. Translation: CASSHRDTGELFF.

The chain employs TRBV6-1 and TRBJ1-2; no reliable D call. CDR1 and CDR2 (germline): MNHNS, SASEGT. V was pared by 7 bases and J by 3 bases, with 0 bases between. The CDR3 loop spans 9 amino acids. The CDR3 DNA reads as TGTGCCAGCAACTATGGCTACACCTTC. This codes for CASNYGYTF.

The chain employs TRBV2 and TRBJ1-6; D remains unclear. CDR1 is SNHLY, CDR2 FYNNEI, per germline. The CDR3 extends over 12 amino acids. Deletions cut 9 bases from V and 7 bases from J, with 10 bases between. As DNA, the CDR3 is TGTGCCAGGGCCGGGCCCAATTCACCCCTCCACTTT. Its protein is CARAGPNSPLHF.

This clone came up once. The chain uses TRBV28 and TRBJ1-2; perhaps TRBD1 as D (6 bases). The V gene lost 8 bases and the J gene lost 8 bases, with 12 bases spanning the gap. The V gene's germline CDR1 is MDHEN and CDR2 SYDVKM. CDR3 length: 11 residues. DNA for the CDR3: TGTGCCAGCGGTAACAGGGACGGCTACACCTTC. Translation: CASGNRDGYTF.

This clone was found a few times. The chain employs TRBV5-1 and TRBJ1-1; 12 bases map to TRBD1. Germline CDR1 is SGHRS and CDR2 is YFSETQ. The CDR3 runs to 16 residues. V shed 2 bases, J shed 3 bases, and the junction held 5 bases outside the gene matches. The CDR3, as DNA: TGCGCCAGCAGCTTCCGGGACAGGGGGCTGTACACTGAAGCTTTCTTT. It is translated as CASSFRDRGLYTEAFF.

V and J are TRBV10-2 and TRBJ2-7; 7 bases are a match to TRBD1. The V gene's germline CDR1 is WSHSY and CDR2 SAAADI. The trim removed 3 bases at V and 2 bases at J, leaving 4 bases unmatched. The CDR3 runs 14 residues. The CDR3, as DNA: TGCGCCAGCAGTGATAAGGGACAGACCTACGAGCAGTACTTC. This encodes CASSDKGQTYEQYF.

The chain joins TRBV19 to TRBJ1-3; 7 positions agree with TRBD1. The CDR3 is 15 amino acids. Germline V lookup: CDR1 LNHDA, CDR2 SQIVND (reference sequence). The trim removed 6 bases at V and 0 bases at J, leaving 5 bases unmatched. CDR3 residues: CASSLGTDSGNTIYF. In DNA form, the CDR3 reads TGTGCCAGTAGCCTCGGGACAGACTCTGGAAACACCATATATTTT.

The J gene is TRBJ1-1, the V gene TRBV5-6; D gene unclear. CDR1 is SGHDT, CDR2 YYEEEE, per germline. The CDR3 is 15 amino acids. Between the trimmed V and J ends, which lost 0 bases and 0 bases, there was a span of 9 bases. The CDR3 coding sequence is TGTGCCAGCAGCTTGGAACGGTACATGAACACTGAAGCTTTCTTT. Protein: CASSLERYMNTEAFF.

With respect to this clone: The conserved final phenylalanine or tryptophan is absent from the CDR3, which likely points to a read error. Because the CDR3's place on the DNA is in doubt, the DNA is left out and the CDR3 is given as listed by TCRdb. J is TRBJ2-3 and V is TRBV11-2; the table's D call TRBD2 went unverified against the DNA. The CDR3 spans 13 residues, counting both ends. The germline V gene encodes CDR1 SGHAT and CDR2 FQNNGV. The CDR3 here is CASSTSWIGTNSI.

The chain carries TRBV19 and TRBJ2-5, with 16 bases aligning to TRBD2. Germline-derived CDR1 and CDR2 are LNHDA and SQIVND (reference sequence). The CDR3 is 18 amino acids. The V and J ends lost 4 bases and 2 bases, in that order; junction bases with no gene match: 7. CDR3 region: CASSTGTSGGAGQETQYF. The CDR3 DNA reads TGTGCCAGTAGTACAGGGACTAGCGGGGGGGCCGGGCAAGAGACCCAGTACTTC.

This clone was seen more than once but under ten times. V gene TRBV2 combines with J gene TRBJ1-1; perhaps TRBD1 as D (6 bases). CDR1 SNHLY and CDR2 FYNNEI come from the germline V gene. The CDR3 covers 13 residues. With 6 bases removed from V and 11 bases from J, the gap between germline ends came to 19 bases. The CDR3, as DNA: TGTGCCAGCAGGTCCCCAGGGGAGATTGGGGCTTTCTTT. Translated: CASRSPGEIGAFF.

This rearrangement joins TRBV4-1 to TRBJ1-5; D ambiguous. The CDR3 length is 15 residues. Per the germline V gene, CDR1 is MGHRA and CDR2 is YSYEKL. Trimming removed 8 bases at V and 2 bases at J, with 16 bases between. For the CDR3, the DNA is TGCGCCAGCTCGGCTTTAGGCGCGGGCAATCAGCCCCAGCATTTT. It yields the protein CASSALGAGNQPQHF.

The chain has TRBV19 and TRBJ1-6; tentative D call: TRBD1 (6 bases). There are 15 residues in the CDR3. Trimming removed 3 bases from V and 5 bases from J, with 11 bases in between. The germline gives CDR1 LNHDA, CDR2 SQIVND (reference sequence). CDR3 sequence (DNA): TGTGCCAGTAGTATCGGGCAGGGGAATAATTCACCCCTCCACTTT. Translating it yields CASSIGQGNNSPLHF.

This clone is medium-sized by share. The V call is TRBV2, the J call TRBJ1-1; 8 positions agree with TRBD1. V lost 6 bases, J lost 3 bases, and 6 bases stayed unmatched. Germline CDR1 reads SNHLY; CDR2 reads FYNNEI. The CDR3 has 14 residues. CDR3 DNA: TGTGCCAGCAGCCAGGACAGGGCGGACACTGAAGCTTTCTTT. It is translated as CASSQDRADTEAFF.

This clone was counted ten times or more. The chain combines TRBV5-1 with TRBJ1-1; 9 bases are a match to TRBD1. CDR1 is SGHRS, CDR2 YFSETQ, per germline. J lost 5 bases, V lost 4 bases, and 6 bases had no gene match. CDR3 length equals 14 residues. CDR3 region: CASSVGQGGTEAFF. The CDR3 nucleotides read TGCGCCAGCAGCGTGGGACAGGGAGGGACTGAAGCTTTCTTT. Complete variable domain (other parts from reference TRBV5-1 and TRBJ1-1): KAGVTQTPRYLIKTRGQQVTLSCSPISGHRSVSWYQQTPGQGLQFLFEYFSETQRNKGNFPGRFSGRQFSNSRSEMNVSTLELGDSALYLCASSVGQGGTEAFFGQGTRLTVV.

The CDR3 region has the DNA TGTGCCAGTAGTATAGATCGAATGACCGAGCGGGGGTGGAATGAGCAGTTCTTC. It codes for CASSIDRMTERGWNEQFF. J is TRBJ2-1 and V is TRBV19, with 8 bases aligning to TRBD2. Germline assignment: CDR1 LNHDA and CDR2 SQIVND (reference sequence). V lost 0 bases, J lost 7 bases, and 14 bases stayed unmatched. The length of the CDR3 is 18 residues.

V is TRBV27 and J is TRBJ2-3, with no clear D. The V end was cut by 3 bases, the J end by 4 bases, with 8 bases between. Germline V gene lookup returns CDR1 MNHEY and CDR2 SMNVEV (reference sequence). CDR3 length: 13 amino acids. The CDR3: CASSFRMSDTQYF. CDR3 coding DNA: TGTGCCAGCAGTTTTAGGATGTCAGATACGCAGTATTTT.

This chain links TRBV30 with TRBJ2-5; a possible D gene is TRBD1 (5 bases). Germline V gives CDR1 GTSNPN, CDR2 SVGIG (reference sequence). The CDR3 runs 11 residues. V gave up 5 bases and J gave up 5 bases, with 9 bases separating them. The DNA of the CDR3 is TGTGCCTGGCAGGGCAGGGAGACCCAGTACTTC. Translating gives CAWQGRETQYF.

V is TRBV5-4 and J is TRBJ2-5; 11 bases line up with TRBD1. Per the germline V gene, CDR1 is SGHNT and CDR2 is YYREEE (reference sequence). V shed 3 bases and J 4 bases; nucleotides not matched to a gene: 11. The CDR3 runs 17 residues. CDR3 in DNA: TGTGCCAGCAGCTCAGCGCCGGGACAGGGGGGAGGAGAGACCCAGTACTTC. This sequence encodes CASSSAPGQGGGETQYF.

This chain uses TRBV18 with TRBJ2-7; 11 bases agree with TRBD1. CDR3 size: 14 residues. V gave up 2 bases and J gave up 7 bases; unmatched junction bases: 4. Germline lookup yields CDR1 KGHSH and CDR2 LQKENI. The chain's CDR3 is CASSPGQGANEQYF. In DNA, the CDR3 is TGTGCCAGCTCACCAGGACAGGGGGCGAATGAGCAGTACTTC.

The genes are TRBV30 and TRBJ2-7, with a tentative D call TRBD2 (6 bases). Per the germline V gene, CDR1 is GTSNPN and CDR2 is SVGIG (reference sequence). V lost 0 bases, J lost 5 bases, and 11 bases lay in between. The CDR3 is 13 amino acids. CDR3 amino acids: CAWSVLGEDEQYF. Written as DNA, the CDR3 is TGTGCCTGGAGTGTACTGGGGGAGGACGAGCAGTACTTC.

This clone came up a few times. This chain uses TRBV30 with TRBJ1-2; tentatively, D is TRBD1 (6 bases). This CDR3 comprises 12 residues. Germline V gene sequence: CDR1 GTSNPN, CDR2 SVGIG (reference sequence). Trimming removed 5 bases at V and 7 bases at J, with 14 bases between. This chain's CDR3 is CAWHRDVAGYTF. CDR3 coding DNA: TGTGCCTGGCACAGGGATGTAGCTGGCTACACCTTC.

The rearrangement links TRBV10-2 to TRBJ2-2; D is undetermined. Germline V gene sequence: CDR1 WSHSY, CDR2 SAAADI. V lost 4 bases, J lost 3 bases, and 6 bases lay in between. The CDR3 has 13 residues. The CDR3 DNA reads TGCGCCAGCAGTGGAAGGGACACCGGGGAGCTGTTTTTT. Translating gives CASSGRDTGELFF.